This T cell receptor (beta chain) was captured in a study of cytomegalovirus exposure and HLA in healthy donors. Findings and limits, study-wide: CMV antigen specificity of three CMV-associated chains was confirmed in vitro. The study recorded 150 to 200 TCR beta chains that were cytomegalovirus-associated. Subsequent analysis found a tendency for first-cohort TCR clusters to co-occur within the 120 or so validation repertoires.

As to this clone: What it binds is not known.

Germline V lookup: CDR1 GTSNPN, CDR2 SVGIG (reference sequence). The V gene end was trimmed by 5 bases and the J gene end by 0 bases; junction bases not matched to a gene: 2. The CDR3 has 16 residues. Assay used: immunoSEQ multiplex PCR; TCRdb lists only in-frame clones, some missing. The table includes some 350,000 clones, approximately 86% detected once. It was the approximately 130-subject validation cohort, separate from the approximately 690-subject first cohort, to which the donors belonged. The receptor was isolated from a woman in her 30s in good health and CMV-seropositive. The J gene is TRBJ2-2, the V gene TRBV30, with 14 bases that match TRBD2. The sample comprised PBMCs. The CDR3 coding sequence is TGTGCCTGGGGGGGACTAGCGGGAGCGAACACCGGGGAGCTGTTTTTT. It encodes CAWGGLAGANTGELFF.